This T cell receptor (beta chain) originates from a study of T-cell reconstitution after alpha-beta-depleted transplantation in children. Findings of the study overall: Counts and diversity of T cells one year after transplant came mostly from newly produced T cells. For some patients, TCRbeta diversity was high at day 60 because of recipient T cells and thymic progenitors that survived. Expanded clones from the graft, numbering several hundred, reportedly supplied alpha-beta T cells about two months after transplant.

During its preparation, the TCRbeta library received unique molecular identifiers. TCRdb independently ran MiXCR on the PCR reads; one entry per CDR3 protein. The repertoire holds 29,000 or so distinct CDR3 sequences, around 6.3% seen once, with roughly 7% in the top ten. In this sample, this clonotype turned up many times. The antigen remains unidentified. The source was PBMCs, mostly from graft donor cells, collected 180 days after TCRalphabeta/CD19-depleted stem cell transplant. The sequence was obtained from a male patient between 10 and 17 years old who had a stem cell transplant for acute myeloid leukemia, so the T cells may come from the graft donor.

Here the CDR3 DNA reads TGTGCCACCAGTCGCGACCTGAACACTGAAGCTTTCTTT. Its translation is CATSRDLNTEAFF. The V call is TRBV15, the J call TRBJ1-1, with no clear D. Trimming shortened V by 6 bases and J by 0 bases, and 8 bases separated the two germline ends. Per the germline V gene, CDR1 is LNHNV and CDR2 is YYDKDF (reference sequence). This CDR3 region has 13 residues.